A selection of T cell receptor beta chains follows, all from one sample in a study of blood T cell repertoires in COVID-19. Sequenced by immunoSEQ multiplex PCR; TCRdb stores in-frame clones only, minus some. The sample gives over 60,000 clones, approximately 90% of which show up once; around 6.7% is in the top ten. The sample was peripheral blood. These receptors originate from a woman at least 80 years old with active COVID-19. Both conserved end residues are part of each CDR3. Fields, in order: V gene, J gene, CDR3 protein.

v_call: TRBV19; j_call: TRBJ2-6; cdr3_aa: CASTFLLGQTTSGANVLTF
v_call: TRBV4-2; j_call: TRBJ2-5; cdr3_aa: CASSQDRSGQETQYF
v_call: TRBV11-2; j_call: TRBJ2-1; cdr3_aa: CASSTLSGIDNEQFF
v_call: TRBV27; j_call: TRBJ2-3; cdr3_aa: CASSFGENTDTQYF
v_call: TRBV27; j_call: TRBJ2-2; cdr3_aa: CASSRGIAAGEHTGELFF
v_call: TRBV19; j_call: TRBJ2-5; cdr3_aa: CASSPAGVPETQYF
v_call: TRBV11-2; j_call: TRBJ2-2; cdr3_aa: CASTVVAPGGELFF
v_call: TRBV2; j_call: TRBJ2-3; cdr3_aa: CASSELGPEGTDTQYF
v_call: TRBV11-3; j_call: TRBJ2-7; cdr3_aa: CASSLRPGTGYEQYF
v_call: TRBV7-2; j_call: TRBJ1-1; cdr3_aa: CASSLGYGNQDTEAFF
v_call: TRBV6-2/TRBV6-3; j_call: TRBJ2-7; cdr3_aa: CASSYENSYEQYF
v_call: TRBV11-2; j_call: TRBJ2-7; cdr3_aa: CASSGTSGSPREQYF
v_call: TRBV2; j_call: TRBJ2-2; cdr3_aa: CASKGLAGGGELFF
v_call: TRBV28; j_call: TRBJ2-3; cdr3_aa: CASSPLATRTDTQYF
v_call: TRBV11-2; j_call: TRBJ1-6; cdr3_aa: CASSLTARGNSPLHF
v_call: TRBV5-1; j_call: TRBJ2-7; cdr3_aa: CASSLGEVPGLGYEQYF
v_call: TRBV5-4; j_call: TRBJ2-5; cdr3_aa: CASRLAGQETQYF
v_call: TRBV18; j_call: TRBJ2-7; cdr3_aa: CASSPFTGSSYEQYF
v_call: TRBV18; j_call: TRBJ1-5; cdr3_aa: CASSTSEGNQPQHF
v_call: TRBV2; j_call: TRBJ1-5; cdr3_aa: CASSEAAEYSNQPQHF
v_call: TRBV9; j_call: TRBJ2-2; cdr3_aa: CASSRLAGVPGELFF
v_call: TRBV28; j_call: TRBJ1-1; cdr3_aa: CASDSGITEAFF
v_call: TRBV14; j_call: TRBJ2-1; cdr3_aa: CASSQFPAAGGLYNEQFF
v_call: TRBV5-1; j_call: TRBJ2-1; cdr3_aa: CASSLEGTSGRNEQFF
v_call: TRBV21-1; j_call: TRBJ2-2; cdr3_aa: CASSSPRDSGNTGELFF
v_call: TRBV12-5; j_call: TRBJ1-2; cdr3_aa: CASGLDRGYGYTF
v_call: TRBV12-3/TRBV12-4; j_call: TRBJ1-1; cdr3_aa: CASSKDTTEAFF
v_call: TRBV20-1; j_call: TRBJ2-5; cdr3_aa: CSQGGETQYF
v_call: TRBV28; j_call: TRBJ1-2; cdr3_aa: CASRPTPRAGYTF
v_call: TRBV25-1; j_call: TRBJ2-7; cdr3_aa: CASSSGTGLYEQYF
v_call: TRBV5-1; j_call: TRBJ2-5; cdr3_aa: CASSLVGTEETQYF
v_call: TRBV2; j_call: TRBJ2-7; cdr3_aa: CASTPDRGGLRVYEQYF
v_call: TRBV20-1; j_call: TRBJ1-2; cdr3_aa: CSASHRESGGYTF
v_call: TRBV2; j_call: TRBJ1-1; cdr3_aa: CASTPTIMNTEAFF
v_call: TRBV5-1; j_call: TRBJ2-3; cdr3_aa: CASRRELGSDTQYF
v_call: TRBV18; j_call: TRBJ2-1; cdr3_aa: CASSPKSSGRNEQFF
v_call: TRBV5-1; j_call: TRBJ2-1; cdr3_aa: CASSLTGGGNEQFF
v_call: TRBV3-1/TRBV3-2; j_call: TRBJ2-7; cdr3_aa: CASSQGRQVEQYF
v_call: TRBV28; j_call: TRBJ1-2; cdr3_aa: CASSDRGRFYGYTF
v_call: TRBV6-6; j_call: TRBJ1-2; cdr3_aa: CASSFGQGTYDGYTF
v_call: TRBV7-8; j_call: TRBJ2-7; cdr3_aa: CASSLDRAYEQYF
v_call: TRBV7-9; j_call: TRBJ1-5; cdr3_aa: CASSGGNQPQHF
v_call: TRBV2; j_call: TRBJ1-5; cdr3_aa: CASKQGGNQPQHF
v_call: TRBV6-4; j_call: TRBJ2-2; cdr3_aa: CASSRTANTGELFF
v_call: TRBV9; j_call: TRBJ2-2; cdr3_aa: CASSARGAGGPSTGELFF
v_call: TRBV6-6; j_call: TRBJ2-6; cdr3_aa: CASLSGANVLTF
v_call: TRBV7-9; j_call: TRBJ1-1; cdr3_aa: CASSLSTGGSAEAFF
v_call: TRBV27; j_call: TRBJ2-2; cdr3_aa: CASRRASGNTGELFF
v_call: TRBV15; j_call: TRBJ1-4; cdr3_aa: CATSRRRDRDHEKLFF
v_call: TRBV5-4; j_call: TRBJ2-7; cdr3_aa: CASSLPTSGGYEQYF
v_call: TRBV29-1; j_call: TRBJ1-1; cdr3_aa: CSVGRGQTEAFF